This TCR beta chain was identified in a study of T cells in Graves' hyperthyroidism and ophthalmopathy. CDR3 length equals 18 residues. Germline CDR1 is MNHEY and CDR2 is SVGEGT. Trimming removed 4 bases from V and 4 bases from J; junction bases left unmatched: 13. Uncontrolled infection, other autoimmune disease, pregnancy or lactation barred patients from enrollment. Amplified TCR beta CDR3 regions came from RNA transcripts. First-round RT-PCR of the TCR CDR3 relied on the HTBI primer set. One entry per CDR3 protein results from TCRdb running MiXCR on the multiplex PCR reads. This table holds approximately 400,000 distinct CDR3 sequences, about 14% found once.

V usage is TRBV6-2 or TRBV6-3 and J usage is TRBJ2-5, with 12 bases lining up with TRBD2. The sequencing sample was made of blood. The clonotype was recovered from a woman aged 25 to 39 with Graves' ophthalmopathy. CDR3 amino acids: CASSFQLAGGPLGETQYF. The CDR3 DNA reads TGTGCCAGCAGTTTCCAACTAGCGGGGGGACCGTTGGGAGAGACCCAGTACTTC.